These T cell receptor beta chains were read from a single sample in a study of T cell repertoires in cytomegalovirus infection. TCRdb fed the reads into MiXCR, producing one record per CDR3 protein. The data hold 150,000 or so distinct CDR3 sequences, with roughly 20% observed a single time. The antigens of these receptors remain unknown. The sequences come from CD8+ T cells from cultured PBMCs, collected from culture after CMV antigen stimulation. All receptors derive from a human donor in good health (CMV status not recorded). Some clones in this sample may be carry-over from other donors' samples. CDR3s include the opening cysteine and the closing phenylalanine or tryptophan. Each record gives: D gene, J gene, clone size, V gene, CDR3 protein, CDR3 DNA. D genes are given only for firm matches. Clone size appears in some rows only: once, few, many, or a class for an expanded clone.

. TRBJ1-5 few TRBV12-3/TRBV12-4 CASSLGQTNQPQHF TGTGCCAGCAGTTTAGGGCAGACTAATCAGCCCCAGCATTTT
TRBD1 TRBJ2-3 . TRBV4-1 CASSQEQGPDTQYF TGCGCCAGCAGCCAAGAACAGGGGCCAGATACGCAGTATTTT
TRBD1 TRBJ2-7 few TRBV29-1 CSVYGTALYEQYF TGCAGCGTCTACGGGACAGCGCTCTACGAGCAGTACTTC
TRBD2 TRBJ2-1 . TRBV27 CASSPLSGGYSYNEQFF TGTGCCAGCAGTCCTCTTAGCGGGGGTTATTCCTACAATGAGCAGTTCTTC
TRBD2 TRBJ2-1 . TRBV4-1 CASSLGGGSYNEQFF TGCGCCAGCAGCCTTGGGGGGGGTTCCTACAATGAGCAGTTCTTC
. TRBJ1-1 once TRBV27 CASSLGHLDMNTEAFF TGTGCCAGCAGTTTAGGACACCTCGATATGAACACTGAAGCTTTCTTT
TRBD1 TRBJ1-4 . TRBV20-1 CSADRVQTNEKLFF TGCAGTGCTGACAGGGTGCAGACTAATGAAAAACTGTTTTTT
TRBD1 TRBJ1-1 few TRBV7-2 CASSYGTGGATRNTEAFF TGTGCCAGCAGCTATGGGACAGGGGGCGCCACCCGGAACACTGAAGCTTTCTTT
. TRBJ2-1 . TRBV6-5 CASSPTWAEQFF TGTGCCAGCAGCCCGACGTGGGCGGAGCAGTTCTTC
TRBD1 TRBJ1-2 . TRBV7-3 CASSPGGADYGYTF TGTGCCAGCAGCCCAGGGGGCGCGGACTATGGCTACACCTTC
. TRBJ2-7 . TRBV9 CASSVEAGTDYEQYF TGTGCCAGCAGCGTAGAGGCAGGGACGGACTACGAGCAGTACTTC
TRBD1 TRBJ1-1 . TRBV7-2 CASSSTAPGGYAEAFF TGTGCCAGCAGCTCGACAGCGCCAGGGGGCTACGCTGAAGCTTTCTTT
TRBD2 TRBJ2-5 . TRBV7-8 CATETSGNQETQYF TGTGCCACAGAGACTAGCGGGAACCAAGAGACCCAGTACTTC
. TRBJ1-4 . TRBV12-3/TRBV12-4 CASSLGGLSEKLFF TGTGCCAGCAGTTTAGGGGGGCTGAGTGAAAAACTGTTTTTT
TRBD1 TRBJ1-2 . TRBV7-9 CASSSSWGQGSYGYTF TGTGCCAGCAGCTCCTCCTGGGGACAGGGGTCCTATGGCTACACCTTC
TRBD1 TRBJ1-1 . TRBV7-9 CASSPPGGGFKSFF TGTGCCAGCAGCCCACCAGGGGGCGGGTTCAAATCTTTCTTT
. TRBJ2-3 few TRBV24-1 CATSDSPTELTDTQYF TGTGCCACCAGTGATTCCCCGACAGAACTCACAGATACGCAGTATTTT
. TRBJ1-1 . TRBV20-1 CSAHLQLTNTEAFF TGCAGTGCACACTTACAGCTTACGAACACTGAAGCTTTCTTT
. TRBJ2-7 . TRBV5-5 CASSTRAAYEQYF TGTGCCAGCAGCACCCGGGCCGCCTACGAGCAGTACTTC
. TRBJ1-1 many TRBV7-8 CASSLVVGLVTEAFF TGTGCCAGCAGCTTAGTAGTGGGGTTGGTGACAGAAGCTTTCTTT
. TRBJ2-5 few TRBV7-2 CASSLSDAQEIQETQYF TGTGCCAGCAGCTTATCGGACGCTCAGGAGATTCAAGAGACCCAGTACTTC
TRBD1 TRBJ1-2 few TRBV27 CASRPGQGIPYGYTF TGTGCCAGCAGACCAGGACAGGGGATCCCCTATGGCTACACCTTC
. TRBJ1-5 . TRBV12-5 CASGSEFDQPQHF TGTGCTAGTGGCTCAGAATTTGATCAGCCCCAGCATTTT
. TRBJ2-3 few TRBV19 CASSIGGHTTDTQYF TGTGCCAGTAGTATCGGGGGACATACCACAGATACGCAGTATTTT
. TRBJ1-1 many TRBV7-9 CASSLGGWDTEAFF TGTGCCAGCAGCCTGGGGGGGTGGGACACTGAAGCTTTCTTT
. TRBJ1-2 . TRBV7-3 CASSLKGGTVGYTF TGTGCCAGCAGCTTAAAAGGGGGTACGGTTGGCTACACCTTC
. TRBJ2-7 few TRBV4-1 CASSQEDFVREQYF TGCGCCAGCAGCCAAGAGGATTTTGTGAGGGAGCAGTACTTC
. TRBJ2-7 few TRBV7-8 CASSLRQESSEQYF TGTGCCAGCAGCCTACGACAGGAATCCAGCGAGCAGTACTTC
TRBD1 TRBJ2-1 few TRBV6-2/TRBV6-3 CASAPSGQGIWNNEQFF TGTGCCAGCGCCCCCTCGGGACAGGGAATTTGGAACAATGAGCAGTTCTTC
TRBD2 TRBJ2-3 few TRBV4-1 CASSQVTSGGPDTQYF TGCGCCAGCAGCCAAGTAACTAGCGGGGGCCCAGATACGCAGTATTTT
. TRBJ2-7 . TRBV7-6 CASSPGLDYEQYF TGTGCCAGCAGCCCAGGACTGGACTACGAGCAGTACTTC
. TRBJ2-2 few TRBV24-1 CATSARGWGTGELFF TGTGCCACCAGTGCCCGGGGATGGGGCACCGGGGAGCTGTTTTTT
TRBD1 TRBJ2-5 . TRBV2 CASRGTGSLWVETQYF TGTGCCAGCAGGGGGACAGGGTCTCTTTGGGTGGAGACCCAGTACTTC
. TRBJ1-2 few TRBV4-3 CASSQAGDYYGYTF TGCGCCAGCAGCCAAGCGGGGGACTACTATGGCTACACCTTC
. TRBJ1-1 . TRBV6-5 CASSSGGSGNTEAFF TGTGCCAGCAGTTCCGGGGGGTCGGGGAACACTGAAGCTTTCTTT
. TRBJ2-7 few TRBV15 CATSRGVRDATIRGSYEQYF TGTGCCACCAGCAGAGGCGTCCGGGACGCGACCATCAGGGGCTCCTACGAGCAGTACTTC
TRBD2 TRBJ2-1 . TRBV7-8 CASSLETSGDNEQFF TGTGCCAGCAGCCTAGAGACTAGCGGGGACAATGAGCAGTTCTTC
TRBD1 TRBJ1-1 . TRBV15 CATSSPGTANTEAFF TGTGCCACCAGCAGCCCCGGGACAGCGAACACTGAAGCTTTCTTT
. TRBJ1-5 . TRBV6-1 CASHRIQNSNQPQHF TGTGCCAGCCATCGAATACAGAATAGCAATCAGCCCCAGCATTTT
. TRBJ1-1 few TRBV14 CASSQDKQGTEAFF TGTGCCAGCAGCCAAGATAAACAGGGCACTGAAGCTTTCTTT
TRBD1 TRBJ2-2 . TRBV7-6 CASSYGTGEVGELFF TGTGCCAGCAGCTATGGGACAGGGGAAGTCGGGGAGCTGTTTTTT
TRBD1 TRBJ1-2 . TRBV12-3/TRBV12-4 CASSNTGGVNYGYTF TGTGCCAGCAGTAACACAGGGGGGGTGAACTATGGCTACACCTTC
. TRBJ2-7 few TRBV7-8 CASSPRDSYGSYEQYF TGTGCCAGCAGCCCCCGGGACTCTTATGGTTCCTACGAGCAGTACTTC
. TRBJ2-7 many TRBV7-2 CASSFTGEQYF TGTGCCAGCAGTTTCACGGGGGAGCAGTACTTC
. TRBJ1-1 few TRBV6-2/TRBV6-3 CASSYGDTPEAFF TGTGCCAGCAGTTACGGCGACACTCCTGAAGCTTTCTTT
TRBD1 TRBJ2-7 many TRBV2 CAIDGQGSYEQYF TGTGCCATCGATGGACAGGGATCCTACGAGCAGTACTTC
. TRBJ1-1 few TRBV6-2/TRBV6-3 CASSSAGTPNTEAFF TGTGCCAGCAGTTCAGCCGGGACACCGAACACTGAAGCTTTCTTT
. TRBJ1-1 . TRBV6-2/TRBV6-3 CASKFRGGGLNTEAFF TGTGCCAGCAAGTTCAGGGGTGGGGGACTGAACACTGAAGCTTTCTTT
TRBD1 TRBJ1-2 few TRBV9 CASRDGQVGYGYTF TGTGCCAGCAGAGACGGACAGGTTGGCTATGGCTACACCTTC
TRBD2 TRBJ2-6 many TRBV7-6 CASSFRGDSGANVLTF TGTGCCAGCAGCTTCCGGGGGGACTCTGGGGCCAACGTCCTGACTTTC
. TRBJ2-3 many TRBV7-9 CASSLSPGTDTQYF TGTGCCAGCAGCTTAAGCCCAGGCACAGATACGCAGTATTTT
. TRBJ1-1 few TRBV7-8 CASSLLGHTEAFF TGTGCCAGCAGCTTATTAGGTCACACTGAAGCTTTCTTT
. TRBJ2-1 many TRBV7-8 CASSLADFHEQFF TGTGCCAGCAGCTTAGCAGATTTCCATGAGCAGTTCTTC
. TRBJ2-3 few TRBV12-5 CASGLGQASTDTQYF TGTGCTAGTGGTTTGGGACAGGCGAGCACAGATACGCAGTATTTT
. TRBJ2-1 few TRBV7-8 CASTSGTSNEQFF TGTGCCAGCACGTCCGGGACTTCCAATGAGCAGTTCTTC